The T cell receptor beta chain described here comes from a study of spatial heterogeneity in lung cancer. Study in general: Raw sequencing reads included, on average, more than eight appearances of each unique TCR and UMI combination. Study results and caveats: Ubiquitous, expanded tumor-derived TCRs were more frequently observed in blood at resection than at follow-up.

Time point in this sample: sample taken at primary tumor resection. No cells were sorted before sequencing. The whole RNA sequenced was extracted from tumor, nontumor lung or frozen PBMC. Donors were about 70 untreated early-stage non-small cell lung cancer patients. With V trimmed by 5 bases and J by 5 bases, 8 bases remained unmatched. CDR1 PRHDT and CDR2 FYEKMQ come from the germline V gene (reference sequence). The CDR3 is made up of 14 amino acids. TCR cDNA molecules each carried a unique molecular identifier. TCRdb recomputed calls from the 5' RACE reads with MiXCR, one row per CDR3 protein. The table shows 25,000 or so distinct CDR3 sequences, with about 13% occurring only once. This clonotype was seen many times. Its target is not known.

The sample here was PBMCs, taken at surgery. This chain joins TRBV13 and TRBJ1-1; 7 bases align to TRBD1. The TCR sequence derives from a female donor with early-stage non-small cell lung cancer. The CDR3 region is CASSLSRGVTEAFF. The CDR3 nucleotides read TGTGCCAGCAGCCTCAGCAGGGGGGTAACTGAAGCTTTCTTT.